The 17 T cell receptor beta chains reported below all come from one sample, sequenced in a study of identical twins. TCRdb fed the 5' RACE reads into MiXCR, producing one record per CDR3 protein. The sample yields 640,000 or so distinct CDR3 sequences, 5.5% to 6.5% seen once. Input material: naive T cells sorted from blood. These receptors all come from a man aged 18 to 29 in good health.

The table lists this clonotype with many counts. This chain joins TRBV20-1 and TRBJ2-3; 7 bases align to TRBD1. This CDR3 is built from 13 residues. Looked up from germline, CDR1 is DFQATT and CDR2 is SNEGSKA (reference sequence). The CDR3, as DNA: TGCAGCCCTAGACAGGGTGTGGAGTATACGCAGTATTTT. Protein: CSPRQGVEYTQYF.

This clonotype was seen at least ten times. This chain links TRBV18 with TRBJ2-5; the D is unclear. The CDR3 covers 13 residues. V was trimmed by 3 bases and J by 1 base, leaving 6 bases between them. CDR1 KGHSH and CDR2 LQKENI come from the germline V gene. This CDR3 is CASSPLSQETQYF. The CDR3 DNA reads as TGTGCCAGCTCACCCCTGTCCCAAGAGACCCAGTACTTC. The variable domain in full, with the rest retrieved from reference TRBV18 and TRBJ2-5, is NAGVMQNPRHLVRRRGQEARLRCSPMKGHSHVYWYRQLPEEGLKFMVYLQKENIIDESGMPKERFSAEFPKEGPSILRIQQVVRGDSAAYFCASSPLSQETQYFGPGTRLLVL.

Worth noting for this clonotype: Sequence at one end of the junction differs from germline and may be a read error. The gene calls are TRBV3-1 and TRBJ2-7; 11 bases align to TRBD2. The CDR3 sequence is 12 residues long. Looked up from germline, CDR1 is LGHDT and CDR2 is YNNKEL (reference sequence). This CDR3 is CASSQGGTSGSF. The CDR3, as DNA: TGTGCCAGCAGCCAGGGTGGGACTAGCGGAAGCTTC.

The rearrangement links TRBV7-2 to TRBJ1-3; D is unresolved. With 7 bases removed from V and 5 bases from J, the gap between germline ends came to 6 bases. There are 11 residues in the CDR3. CDR1 is SGHTA and CDR2 is FQGNSA in the germline V gene. CDR3 in amino acids: CASTPRNTIYF. Written as DNA, the CDR3 is TGTGCCAGCACCCCGAGAAACACCATATATTTT.

V gene TRBV15 combines with J gene TRBJ1-2, with a possible D match to TRBD1 (6 bases). The V gene's germline CDR1 is LNHNV and CDR2 YYDKDF (reference sequence). Trimming removed 0 bases at V and 8 bases at J, with 13 bases between. The CDR3 contains 14 residues. In DNA, the CDR3 is TGTGCCACCAGCAGAGATTTAACAGGGAGCGGCTACACCTTC. It translates to CATSRDLTGSGYTF.

This clonotype occurred a few times. V usage is TRBV18 and J usage is TRBJ2-7; 7 nucleotides agree with TRBD2. CDR1 is KGHSH and CDR2 is LQKENI in the germline V gene. The CDR3 length is 15 residues. V gave up 8 bases and J gave up 2 bases; unmatched junction bases: 12. The CDR3 spells CASRPQAGRPYEQYF. The CDR3, as DNA: TGTGCCAGCAGACCTCAAGCGGGACGCCCCTACGAGCAGTACTTC.

Note on this clonotype: No conserved phenylalanine or tryptophan is present at the end of the CDR3, so a read error is the likely explanation. This sequence joins TRBV11-3 and TRBJ2-2; D is perhaps TRBD2 (5 bases). CDR1 is SGHNT, CDR2 YENEEA, per germline. This CDR3 region has 15 residues. The germline V and J ends were trimmed by 2 bases and 2 bases, with 9 bases remaining between them. CDR3 in DNA: TGTGCCAGCAGCTTAAGAACTAGTAACACCGGGGAGCTGTTTTTA. It specifies CASSLRTSNTGELFL.

This clonotype was observed many times. V and J are TRBV3-1 and TRBJ1-2, with a tentative D call TRBD1 (5 bases). Germline CDR1 LGHDT, CDR2 YNNKEL (reference sequence). This CDR3 comprises 16 residues. The V end was cut by 5 bases, the J end by 4 bases, with 20 bases between. The CDR3 protein is CASSSALRTKVYGYTF. The CDR3 DNA sequence: TGTGCCAGCAGCTCCGCCCTCCGGACAAAGGTCTATGGCTACACCTTC.

This clonotype came up many times. The J gene is TRBJ2-2, the V gene TRBV7-2; 8 bases match TRBD2. The germline CDR1 and CDR2 sequences are SGHTA and FQGNSA. The CDR3 covers 16 residues. With 2 bases clipped from V and 3 bases from J, the junction kept 5 bases outside the gene matches. The CDR3 region has the DNA TGTGCCAGCAGCTTACGAGCGGGAGTTGACACCGGGGAGCTGTTTTTT. Amino acid sequence: CASSLRAGVDTGELFF.

The gene calls are TRBV5-1 and TRBJ2-7; D may match TRBD1 or TRBD2 (5 bases each). The CDR3 sequence is 14 residues long. CDR1 is SGHRS and CDR2 is YFSETQ in the germline V gene. The CDR3 is CASRWDLYSYEHYV. In DNA, the CDR3 is TGCGCCAGCCGCTGGGACCTTTACTCCTACGAGCACTACGTC.

This clonotype was counted ten times or more. V is TRBV29-1 and J is TRBJ2-1; 10 nucleotides agree with TRBD2. The V segment lost 4 bases and the J segment 1 base; nucleotides outside the gene matches: 7. There are 16 residues in the CDR3. In germline, CDR1 is SQVTM, CDR2 ANQGSEA. The CDR3: CSVVGWTSGSYNEQFF. The CDR3 DNA reads as TGCAGCGTTGTGGGATGGACTAGCGGATCCTACAATGAGCAGTTCTTC.

There are many counts of this clonotype. The chain joins TRBV25-1 to TRBJ2-6; the D is unclear. V was shortened by 2 bases and J by 3 bases, with 8 bases between the two germline ends. CDR1 is MGHDK, CDR2 SYGVNS, per germline. This CDR3 is built from 15 residues. CDR3 in amino acids: CASSEEAFGANVLTF. The CDR3 nucleotides are TGTGCCAGCAGTGAAGAGGCTTTTGGGGCCAACGTCCTGACTTTC.

This clonotype was observed at least ten times. The V gene is TRBV12-3 or TRBV12-4, the J gene TRBJ2-1; D tentatively reads TRBD1 or TRBD2 (5 bases each). Deletions cut 2 bases from V and 7 bases from J, with 15 bases between. The length of the CDR3 is 15 residues. The CDR3 DNA follows: TGTGCCAGCAGTTTATCGGGACCCAGCAGGAATGAGCAGTTCTTC. Its translation is CASSLSGPSRNEQFF.

V usage is TRBV5-5 and J usage is TRBJ2-7; D not resolved. The CDR3 extends over 13 amino acids. The V gene's germline CDR1 is SGHKS and CDR2 YYEKEE (reference sequence). CDR3 nucleotide sequence: TGTGCCAGCAGCTTCGGGTCCTCCTGCGAGCAGTACGTC. Amino acid sequence: CASSFGSSCEQYV.

In its sample, this clonotype was seen many times. The genes are TRBV29-1 and TRBJ2-7; D gene unclear. This CDR3 is built from 15 residues. V lost 6 bases and J lost 0, with 18 bases in between. Per the germline V gene, CDR1 is SQVTM and CDR2 is ANQGSEA. The CDR3 nucleotides are TGCAGCGTCGCACCCCCGACTGGAGACTCCTACGAGCAGTACTTC. It encodes CSVAPPTGDSYEQYF.

This clonotype has ten or more counts. V and J are TRBV29-1 and TRBJ1-4; TRBD1 is a possible D gene (5 bases). Trimming removed 4 bases from V and 3 bases from J, with 9 bases in between. Germline loops: CDR1 SQVTM, CDR2 ANQGSEA. There are 13 residues in the CDR3. The chain's CDR3 is CSVGNRSNEKLFF. CDR3 DNA sequence: TGCAGCGTTGGGAACAGGTCTAATGAAAAACTGTTTTTT. Based on the CDR3 plus reference TRBV29-1 and TRBJ1-4, the full variable domain is SAVISQKPSRDICQRGTSLTIQCQVDSQVTMMFWYRQQPGQSLTLIATANQGSEATYESGFVIDKFPISRPNLTFSTLTVSNMSPEDSSIYLCSVGNRSNEKLFFGSGTQLSVL.

This clonotype was detected ten times or more. V gene TRBV27 combines with J gene TRBJ1-1; 7 nucleotides agree with TRBD1. Trimming removed 4 bases from V and 5 bases from J; junction bases left unmatched: 10. This CDR3 has 15 amino acids. Germline assignment: CDR1 MNHEY and CDR2 SMNVEV (reference sequence). The chain's CDR3 is CASSSTPGQQTEAFF. The CDR3 DNA follows: TGTGCCAGCAGTTCAACACCGGGACAGCAGACTGAAGCTTTCTTT.